The 6 T cell receptor beta chains given below trace back to one sample, sequenced in a study of blood T cell repertoires in COVID-19. The repertoire was sequenced with immunoSEQ multiplex PCR; TCRdb's copy has only in-frame clones and lacks some. The top ten clones hold roughly 2.1% of a sample with about 74,000 clones, roughly 88% of them seen once. Source material: peripheral blood. The source of these receptors is a woman of 80 years or more with active or convalescent COVID-19.

The V gene is TRBV6-5, the J gene TRBJ1-4; TRBD1 might be the D (5 bases). The CDR3 contains 13 residues. Trimming removed 3 bases at V and 7 bases at J, with 9 bases between. The V gene's germline CDR1 is MNHEY and CDR2 SVGAGI. CDR3 DNA: TGTGCCAGCAGTTATAGCAGGGTTGAAAAACTGTTTTTT. Protein sequence: CASSYSRVEKLFF.

CDR3 DNA sequence: TGTGCCAGCAGCTTTTCCAGGGCGGGGAATCAGCCCCAGCATTTT. Amino acids: CASSFSRAGNQPQHF. The rearrangement uses TRBV7-8 and TRBJ1-5; tentatively, D is TRBD1 (5 bases). Germline V lookup: CDR1 SGHVS, CDR2 FQNEAQ. V was shortened by 3 bases and J by 4 bases, with 13 bases between the two germline ends. The CDR3 spans 15 residues. Drawing the rest from reference TRBV7-8 and TRBJ1-5, the complete variable domain is GAGVSQSPRYKVAKRGQDVALRCDPISGHVSLFWYQQALGQGPEFLTYFQNEAQLDKSGLPSDRFFAERPEGSVSTLKIQRTQQEDSAVYLCASSFSRAGNQPQHFGDGTRLSIL.

The chain joins TRBV7-2 to TRBJ1-2; 11 bases fit TRBD1. After removal of 5 bases from V and 4 bases from J, the junction contained 6 bases not matched to a gene. This CDR3 region has 15 residues. Per germline, CDR1 SGHTA and CDR2 FQGNSA. The CDR3 reads CASSTGQGAFYGYTF. The CDR3 DNA is TGTGCCAGCAGCACCGGACAGGGGGCCTTCTATGGCTACACCTTC.

The chain links TRBV11-3 to TRBJ1-1, with 7 positions matching TRBD1. Germline assignment: CDR1 SGHNT and CDR2 YENEEA. This CDR3 contains 16 residues. V shed 1 base and J 0 bases; nucleotides not matched to a gene: 5. CDR3 bases: TGTGCCAGCAGCTTAGGAGGGGGACAGATGAACACTGAAGCTTTCTTT. Its protein is CASSLGGGQMNTEAFF.

The chain uses TRBV7-9 and TRBJ1-2; 9 bases fit TRBD1. The CDR3 has 16 amino acids. V lost 1 base and J lost 2; bases outside the gene matches: 5. CDR1 is SEHNR and CDR2 is FQNEAQ in the germline V gene (reference sequence). CDR3 amino acids: CASSLGGDRANYGYTF. CDR3 DNA: TGTGCCAGCAGCTTAGGGGGGGACAGGGCGAACTATGGCTACACCTTC. Full variable domain (remainder filled in from reference TRBV7-9 and TRBJ1-2): DTGVSQNPRHKITKRGQNVTFRCDPISEHNRLYWYRQTLGQGPEFLTYFQNEAQLEKSRLLSDRFSAERPKGSFSTLEIQRTEQGDSAMYLCASSLGGDRANYGYTFGSGTRLTVV.

The rearrangement joins TRBV11-2 to TRBJ1-5, with 10 nucleotides matching TRBD1. The V gene end was trimmed by 5 bases and the J gene end by 6 bases; junction bases not matched to a gene: 1. Germline assignment: CDR1 SGHAT and CDR2 FQNNGV. The CDR3 sequence is 13 residues long. The CDR3 sequence: CASSRDRGQPQHF. CDR3 in DNA: TGTGCCAGCAGCCGGGACAGGGGTCAGCCCCAGCATTTT.